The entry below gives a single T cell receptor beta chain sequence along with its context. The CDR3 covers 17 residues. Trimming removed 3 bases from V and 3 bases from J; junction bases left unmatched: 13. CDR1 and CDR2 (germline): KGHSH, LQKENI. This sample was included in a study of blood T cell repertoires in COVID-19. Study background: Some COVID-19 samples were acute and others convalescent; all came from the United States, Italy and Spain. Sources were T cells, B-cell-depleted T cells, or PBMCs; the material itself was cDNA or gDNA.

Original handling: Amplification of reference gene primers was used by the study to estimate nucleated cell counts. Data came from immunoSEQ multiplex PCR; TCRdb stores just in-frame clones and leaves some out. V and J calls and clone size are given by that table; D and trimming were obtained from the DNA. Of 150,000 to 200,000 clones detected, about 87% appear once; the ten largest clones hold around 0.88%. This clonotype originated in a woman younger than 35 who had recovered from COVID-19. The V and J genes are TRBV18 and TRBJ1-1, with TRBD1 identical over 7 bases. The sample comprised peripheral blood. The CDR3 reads CASSPRPPRGSDTEAFF. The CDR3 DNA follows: TGTGCCAGCTCACCCCGTCCCCCCAGGGGGTCGGACACTGAAGCTTTCTTT. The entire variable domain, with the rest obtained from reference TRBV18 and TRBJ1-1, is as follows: NAGVMQNPRHLVRRRGQEARLRCSPMKGHSHVYWYRQLPEEGLKFMVYLQKENIIDESGMPKERFSAEFPKEGPSILRIQQVVRGDSAAYFCASSPRPPRGSDTEAFFGQGTRLTVV.